This T cell receptor (beta chain) is drawn from a study of T-cell memory formation after mild COVID-19. Study-wide background: In these data, TCR clusters were largely donor specific.

This clonotype was counted between two and nine times. The antigen is not known. TCR alpha and TCR beta cDNA libraries carrying sample barcodes and UMIs came from 5'RACE with constant-segment primers. TCRdb reanalysed the 5' RACE reads using MiXCR and keeps one entry per CDR3 protein. The table includes approximately 500,000 distinct CDR3 sequences, 25% detected once. Broader study findings: Clones contracting over day 15 to 85 were CD4/CD8 balanced, with later expanders leaning CD4+. The study found contracting CD4+ clones mainly in CM and EM and contracting CD8+ clones in EMRA.

V shed 7 bases, J shed 11 bases, and the junction held 8 bases outside the gene matches. The germline gives CDR1 MNHNS, CDR2 SASEGT. The CDR3 is made up of 12 amino acids. This chain links TRBV6-1 with TRBJ1-5; 7 bases line up with TRBD1. The clonotype originates from an adult woman who had mild COVID-19 (a few samples of this study predate the infection). Cell type and time point are not known. Sample: PBMCs or a T cell subset sorted from them (not recorded which). This CDR3 is CASNNRGLAQHF. The CDR3 nucleotides are TGTGCCAGCAATAACAGGGGTCTGGCCCAGCATTTT.